These T cell receptor beta chains were read from a single sample in a study of blood T cell repertoires in COVID-19. Using immunoSEQ multiplex PCR, the repertoire was profiled, and TCRdb retains in-frame clones only, with some absent. This repertoire shows about 140,000 clones, around 88% found once; its top ten account for about 5%. The specimen sequenced was peripheral blood. These receptor sequences come from a human donor in a cohort sampled during active COVID-19. Each CDR3 is given with its conserved first and last residue. Fields, in order: clone size, J gene, D gene, V gene, CDR3 length, CDR3 DNA, CDR3 protein. D genes are given only for firm matches. Not all rows give a size; the values are once, few, many and, for expanded clones, a class.

size: .
J: TRBJ2-3
D: TRBD2
V: TRBV14
length: 20
DNA: TGTGCCAGCAGCCAAGACGCGGGACTAGCGGGGCTTCATAGCACAGATACGCAGTATTTT
CDR3: CASSQDAGLAGLHSTDTQYF

size: .
J: TRBJ1-1
D: TRBD1
V: TRBV19
length: 14
DNA: TGTGCCAGTAGTGTCCGGGACAGGGTCACTGAAGCTTTCTTT
CDR3: CASSVRDRVTEAFF

size: .
J: TRBJ2-1
D: TRBD2
V: TRBV27
length: 19
DNA: TGTGCCAGCAAAATCAGAGGACTAGCGGGAGTACGGGCCTCCAATGAGCAGTTCTTC
CDR3: CASKIRGLAGVRASNEQFF

size: .
J: TRBJ2-1
D: .
V: TRBV27
length: 15
DNA: TGTGCCAGCAGTTCCATCCCCATTCGAGGCAATGAGCAGTTCTTC
CDR3: CASSSIPIRGNEQFF

size: .
J: TRBJ2-5
D: TRBD1
V: TRBV11-3
length: 15
DNA: TGTGCCAGCTCCCCGGGACAGGGGGTCCAAGAGACCCAGTACTTC
CDR3: CASSPGQGVQETQYF

size: .
J: TRBJ2-7
D: TRBD1
V: TRBV5-6
length: 14
DNA: TGTGCCAGCAGCTCCAGGACAGGGCTCTACGAGCAGTACTTC
CDR3: CASSSRTGLYEQYF

size: once
J: TRBJ2-3
D: .
V: TRBV6-2/TRBV6-3
length: 15
DNA: TGTGCCAGCAGCCAGCGGCTTGGTGGAACAGATACGCAGTATTTT
CDR3: CASSQRLGGTDTQYF

size: .
J: TRBJ1-1
D: .
V: TRBV6-5
length: 12
DNA: TGTGCCAGCAGTTACCGTACAGGGTCCGCTTTCTTT
CDR3: CASSYRTGSAFF

size: few
J: TRBJ1-5
D: .
V: TRBV2
length: 13
DNA: TGTGCCAGCAGTGTCGGTTGGGGCCAGCCCCAGCATTTT
CDR3: CASSVGWGQPQHF

size: .
J: TRBJ1-1
D: .
V: TRBV18
length: 16
DNA: TGTGCCAGCTCACCAACGGGTGACCCCTCAAACCCTGAAGCTTTCTTT
CDR3: CASSPTGDPSNPEAFF

size: many
J: TRBJ1-1
D: .
V: TRBV11-2
length: 13
DNA: TGTGCCAGCAGCGTAGGACCGGGGACTGAAGCTTTCTTT
CDR3: CASSVGPGTEAFF

size: .
J: TRBJ2-7
D: TRBD2
V: TRBV5-1
length: 16
DNA: TGCGCCAGCAGCTTGGACGGACTAGCGGCCTCCTACGAGCAGTACTTC
CDR3: CASSLDGLAASYEQYF

size: .
J: TRBJ1-2
D: .
V: TRBV7-2
length: 15
DNA: TGTGCCAGCAGCTTAGCGGCAGGGGAGAGCTATGGCTACACCTTC
CDR3: CASSLAAGESYGYTF

size: .
J: TRBJ2-2
D: .
V: TRBV6-5
length: 14
DNA: TGTGCCAGCAGTCGCGGGTTTTCCACCGGGGAGCTGTTTTTT
CDR3: CASSRGFSTGELFF

size: .
J: TRBJ1-5
D: .
V: TRBV6-2/TRBV6-3
length: 12
DNA: TGTGCCAGCAGTTACCCAGAGGGGCCCCAGCATTTT
CDR3: CASSYPEGPQHF

size: .
J: TRBJ1-5
D: .
V: TRBV28
length: 17
DNA: TGTGCCAGCAGTTTCCGTCAGAAAGTGTTTAGCAATCAGCCCCAGCATTTT
CDR3: CASSFRQKVFSNQPQHF

size: .
J: TRBJ1-1
D: TRBD1
V: TRBV5-6
length: 17
DNA: TGTGCCAGCAGCTACCGACAGGGGAGAATTGAGAACACTGAAGCTTTCTTT
CDR3: CASSYRQGRIENTEAFF

size: .
J: TRBJ1-1
D: .
V: TRBV20-1
length: 9
DNA: TGCAGTGTATTGACTGAAGCTTTCTTT
CDR3: CSVLTEAFF

size: .
J: TRBJ2-7
D: TRBD2
V: TRBV5-1
length: 17
DNA: TGCGCCAGCAGCATCTTATCGGGACTAGCGGGAACCTACGAGCAGTACTTC
CDR3: CASSILSGLAGTYEQYF

size: .
J: TRBJ2-2
D: TRBD2
V: TRBV5-1
length: 16
DNA: TGCGCCAGCAGCTCCTTAGCGGGACTCAACACCGGGGAGCTGTTTTTT
CDR3: CASSSLAGLNTGELFF

size: once
J: TRBJ2-2
D: TRBD1
V: TRBV28
length: 15
DNA: TGTGCCAGCAGACCGGGACAGGCCTCCACCGGGGAGCTGTTTTTT
CDR3: CASRPGQASTGELFF

size: .
J: TRBJ2-7
D: .
V: TRBV28
length: 12
DNA: TGTGCCAGCGGGGTAAGGGGATACGAGCAGTACTTC
CDR3: CASGVRGYEQYF

size: once
J: TRBJ2-7
D: .
V: TRBV6-5
length: 14
DNA: TGTGCCAGCAGTTACGACCAGGCCTCCTACGAGCAGTACTTC
CDR3: CASSYDQASYEQYF

size: .
J: TRBJ1-4
D: .
V: TRBV7-8
length: 13
DNA: TGTGCCAGCAGCTTTGGTAGGGGTGAAAAACTGTTTTTT
CDR3: CASSFGRGEKLFF

size: .
J: TRBJ1-1
D: .
V: TRBV27
length: 13
DNA: TGTGCCAGCAGTTTAGGGGAGGGCACTGAAGCTTTCTTT
CDR3: CASSLGEGTEAFF

size: .
J: TRBJ2-7
D: .
V: TRBV3-1/TRBV3-2
length: 14
DNA: TGTGCCAGCAGCCCCTCCGGGGGAGCCTACGAGCAGTACTTC
CDR3: CASSPSGGAYEQYF

size: .
J: TRBJ2-3
D: TRBD2
V: TRBV5-6
length: 17
DNA: TGTGCCAGCAGTTGGGGGACTAGCGGGAGGTGGACAGATACGCAGTATTTT
CDR3: CASSWGTSGRWTDTQYF

size: .
J: TRBJ1-3
D: .
V: TRBV25-1
length: 16
DNA: TGTGCCAGCAGTGGCCCCAGGGGAAGCTCTGGAAACACCATATATTTT
CDR3: CASSGPRGSSGNTIYF

size: .
J: TRBJ1-1
D: TRBD1
V: TRBV29-1
length: 15
DNA: TGCAGCGTAACAAGACAGGGGGCCGGGGACACTGAAGCTTTCTTT
CDR3: CSVTRQGAGDTEAFF

size: .
J: TRBJ2-3
D: TRBD2
V: TRBV5-1
length: 15
DNA: TGCGCCAGCAGCTCGGGGGGGATTGGAGCAGATACGCAGTATTTT
CDR3: CASSSGGIGADTQYF

size: .
J: TRBJ2-7
D: TRBD2
V: TRBV19
length: 15
DNA: TGTGCCAGTAGTATTAAAAGTAGCGGGAGATGGGAGCAGTACTTC
CDR3: CASSIKSSGRWEQYF

size: .
J: TRBJ1-3
D: .
V: TRBV3-1/TRBV3-2
length: 19
DNA: TGTGCCAGCAGCCAAGATATCCCCCCGGGGAGGCCCTCTGGAAACACCATATATTTT
CDR3: CASSQDIPPGRPSGNTIYF

size: few
J: TRBJ1-2
D: TRBD1
V: TRBV19
length: 14
DNA: TGTGCCAGTAGCCCGGGACAGGGCATCTATGGCTACACCTTC
CDR3: CASSPGQGIYGYTF

size: once
J: TRBJ2-5
D: .
V: TRBV25-1
length: 14
DNA: TGTGCCACCTACTCTGACAGGGCGGGGGAGACCCAGTACTTC
CDR3: CATYSDRAGETQYF

size: .
J: TRBJ1-2
D: .
V: TRBV7-9
length: 16
DNA: TGTGCCAGCAGCTTAGTTGGGGGGGAAGCTAACTATGGCTACACCTTC
CDR3: CASSLVGGEANYGYTF

size: .
J: TRBJ1-5
D: .
V: TRBV19
length: 14
DNA: TGTGCCAGTAGCCCAGGGGCGACCAATCAGCCCCAGCATTTT
CDR3: CASSPGATNQPQHF

size: .
J: TRBJ2-5
D: .
V: TRBV12-3/TRBV12-4
length: 12
DNA: TGTGCCAGCCGGACTGGTCCGGGGACCCAGTACTTC
CDR3: CASRTGPGTQYF

size: .
J: TRBJ2-5
D: TRBD2
V: TRBV6-5
length: 14
DNA: TGTGCCAGCCGGGGACTAGCGGGGCAAGAGACCCAGTACTTC
CDR3: CASRGLAGQETQYF

size: .
J: TRBJ2-1
D: .
V: TRBV28
length: 13
DNA: TGTGCCAGCAGTTTTCCAACCTACAATGAGCAGTTCTTC
CDR3: CASSFPTYNEQFF

size: .
J: TRBJ2-1
D: TRBD2
V: TRBV19
length: 15
DNA: TGTGCCAGGACAACAACCGGGACTAGCGGGAGGCCACTGTTCTTC
CDR3: CARTTTGTSGRPLFF

size: once
J: TRBJ1-2
D: .
V: TRBV7-6
length: 13
DNA: TGTGCCAGCAGCTACGGACAGCTCTATGGCTACACCTTC
CDR3: CASSYGQLYGYTF

size: .
J: TRBJ2-3
D: .
V: TRBV12-3/TRBV12-4
length: 12
DNA: TGTGCCAGCAATTGGGGAGGCCATACGCAGTATTTT
CDR3: CASNWGGHTQYF

size: .
J: TRBJ1-1
D: .
V: TRBV12-3/TRBV12-4
length: 13
DNA: TGTGCCAGCACCGCCCCGGGGAACACTGAAGCTTTCTTT
CDR3: CASTAPGNTEAFF